This TCR beta chain stems from a study of shared clonotypes between healthy human individuals. Comments on this clone: As yet, its antigen is unknown.

Regarding the study as a whole: Represented diversity (both genetic and exposure-history) was limited by the small number of donors.

The germline gives CDR1 SGHRS, CDR2 YFSETQ. The CDR3 length is 14 residues. Deletions cut 1 base from V and 7 bases from J, with 11 bases between. The naive CD8 population came from CD45RO-negative cells selected for CCR7, without terminally differentiated effector memory CD45RA+ cells. The repertoire was sequenced with immunoSEQ multiplex PCR; TCRdb's copy has only in-frame clones and lacks some. The sample includes some 2.1 million clones, around 96% of them seen just once. This chain connects TRBV5-1 to TRBJ1-4; no definite D call. This TCR came from a man between 18 and 29 years old in good health. The sequenced sample was naive CD8+ T cells sorted from blood. CDR3 loop: CASSLLGLTEKLFF. The CDR3 DNA reads TGCGCCAGCAGCTTGCTAGGGTTGACTGAAAAACTGTTTTTT. Drawing the rest from reference TRBV5-1 and TRBJ1-4, the complete variable domain is KAGVTQTPRYLIKTRGQQVTLSCSPISGHRSVSWYQQTPGQGLQFLFEYFSETQRNKGNFPGRFSGRQFSNSRSEMNVSTLELGDSALYLCASSLLGLTEKLFFGSGTQLSVL.